The present entry profiles one TCR beta chain with its context. This specimen comes from a study of blood T cell repertoires in COVID-19. Study-wide background: Samples of COVID-19 (acute and convalescent) were obtained from the United States, Italy and Spain. From T cells, B-cell-depleted T cells, or PBMCs came the material, which was cDNA or gDNA.

Study processing details: The assay estimated nucleated cells by amplifying reference gene primers. Sequenced by immunoSEQ multiplex PCR; TCRdb stores in-frame clones only, minus some. That table furnishes V, J and clone size, whereas the DNA furnished D and trimming. The sample lists a few hundred thousand clones; under 90% were seen once. This CDR3 is 15 amino acids long. CDR1 and CDR2 from the germline V gene are SGHDN and FVKESK. The germline V and J ends were trimmed by 6 bases and 0 bases, with 13 bases remaining between them. The rearrangement joins TRBV14 to TRBJ2-3, with D possibly TRBD2 on 5 matching bases. Sequenced: peripheral blood. This receptor was obtained from a woman in her thirties or forties who had recovered from COVID-19. The DNA of the CDR3 is TGTGCCAGCAGGCGAGGGCTGGGAAGCACAGATACGCAGTATTTT. Translation gives CASRRGLGSTDTQYF.